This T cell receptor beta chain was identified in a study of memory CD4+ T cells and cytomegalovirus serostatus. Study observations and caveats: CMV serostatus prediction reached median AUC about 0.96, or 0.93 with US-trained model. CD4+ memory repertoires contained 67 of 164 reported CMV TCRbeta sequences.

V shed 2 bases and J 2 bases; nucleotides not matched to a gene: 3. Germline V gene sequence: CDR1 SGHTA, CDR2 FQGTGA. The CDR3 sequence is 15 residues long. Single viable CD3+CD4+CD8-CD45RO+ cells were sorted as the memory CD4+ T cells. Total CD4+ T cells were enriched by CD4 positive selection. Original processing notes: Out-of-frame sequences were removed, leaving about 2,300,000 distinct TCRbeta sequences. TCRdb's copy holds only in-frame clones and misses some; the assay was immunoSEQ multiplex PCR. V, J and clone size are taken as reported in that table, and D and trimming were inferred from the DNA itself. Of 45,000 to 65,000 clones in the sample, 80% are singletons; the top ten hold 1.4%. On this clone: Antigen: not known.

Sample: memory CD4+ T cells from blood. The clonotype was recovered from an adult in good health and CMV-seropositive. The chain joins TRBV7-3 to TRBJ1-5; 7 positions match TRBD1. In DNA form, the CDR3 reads TGTGCCAGCAGCTTAGCAGGGGGGGGCAATCAGCCCCAGCATTTT. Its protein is CASSLAGGGNQPQHF.